This T cell receptor beta chain was observed in a study of T cells in Graves' hyperthyroidism and ophthalmopathy. V was trimmed by 4 bases and J by 1 base, leaving 14 bases between them. Per the germline V gene, CDR1 is SGHRS and CDR2 is YFSETQ. There are 15 residues in the CDR3. Regions amplified from RNA transcripts were the TCR beta CDR3 regions. RT-PCR in the first round (using the HTBI primer set) targeted the TCR CDR3. TCRdb recomputed calls from the multiplex PCR reads with MiXCR, one row per CDR3 protein. This sample carries about 600,000 distinct CDR3 sequences, about a sixth of them seen once, and the ten largest clones take 3% to 4%.

This chain links TRBV5-1 with TRBJ1-1; possible D gene TRBD1, 5 bases. The sequencing input was blood. The receptor was isolated from a woman aged 40 to 50 with Graves' ophthalmopathy. The CDR3 is CASSPTQETNTEAFF. DNA for the CDR3: TGCGCCAGCAGCCCTACACAGGAAACGAACACTGAAGCTTTCTTT. Full variable domain (missing parts from reference TRBV5-1 and TRBJ1-1): KAGVTQTPRYLIKTRGQQVTLSCSPISGHRSVSWYQQTPGQGLQFLFEYFSETQRNKGNFPGRFSGRQFSNSRSEMNVSTLELGDSALYLCASSPTQETNTEAFFGQGTRLTVV.